A selection of T cell receptor beta chains follows, all from one sample in a study of OX40 agonist ivuxolimab in advanced cancers. Sequenced by immunoSEQ multiplex PCR; TCRdb stores in-frame clones only, minus some. The table has around 84,000 clones, just under 95% seen once. Material: CD4+ or CD8+ T cells sorted from blood, obtained in a trial of the OX40 agonist ivuxolimab. These receptors all stem from an adult with an advanced solid tumor such as melanoma, head and neck, liver or kidney cancer. The CDR3 runs from the conserved cysteine through the conserved F or W. D genes are given only for firm matches. Where a row states a size, it is once, few, many or the class of an expanded clone; other rows omit it.

size	length	J	V	D	DNA	CDR3
once	14	TRBJ2-3	TRBV30	-	TGTGCCTGGAGTGTAGTGGTGAGCACAGATACGCAGTATTTT	CAWSVVVSTDTQYF
-	14	TRBJ1-2	TRBV7-9	-	TGTGCCAGCAGCTTTGTTGCAGGCTTCGGGGGCTACACCTTC	CASSFVAGFGGYTF
-	16	TRBJ1-5	TRBV10-3	-	TGTGCCATCAGTGAGTCTTGGGCAGGCAGCAATCAGCCCCAGCATTTT	CAISESWAGSNQPQHF
-	15	TRBJ1-1	TRBV27	-	TGTGCCAGCAGTTTATTACTCGGGGTTCGCACTGAAGCTTTCTTT	CASSLLLGVRTEAFF
once	16	TRBJ1-5	TRBV4-1	TRBD1	TGCGCCAGCAGCCAAGATGTCGGACAGGGAGCGCAGCCCCAGCATTTT	CASSQDVGQGAQPQHF
-	13	TRBJ1-1	TRBV19	-	TGTGCCAGTAGTATCGGGTCTAACACTGAAGCTTTCTTT	CASSIGSNTEAFF
-	18	TRBJ2-6	TRBV5-1	-	TGCGCCAGCAGTTTCACGGGGCACTTTAGCTCTGGGGCCAACGTCCTGACTTTC	CASSFTGHFSSGANVLTF
-	14	TRBJ2-2	TRBV13	TRBD2	TGTGCCAGCACGGAGCGGGGGCACACCGGGGAGCTGTTTTTT	CASTERGHTGELFF
-	14	TRBJ1-1	TRBV6-1	-	TGTGCCAGCAGTCCTTACCCCGAGAACACTGAAGCTTTCTTT	CASSPYPENTEAFF
-	15	TRBJ2-1	TRBV7-2	TRBD1	TGTGCCAGCAGCTGGGCGGGACAGGGACAATATGAGCAGTTCTTC	CASSWAGQGQYEQFF
-	16	TRBJ1-2	TRBV7-8	TRBD1	TGTGCCAGCAGCTTGAGTCGGACAGGGGGTAACTATGGCTACACCTTC	CASSLSRTGGNYGYTF
-	18	TRBJ1-1	TRBV12-5	-	TGTGCTAGTGGTTTGGACGGGCCTGCAGGGAATGGGGACACTGAAGCTTTCTTT	CASGLDGPAGNGDTEAFF
-	13	TRBJ2-7	TRBV6-5	-	TGTGCCAGCAGTTACGTGGGGCTGGACGAGCAGTACTTC	CASSYVGLDEQYF
-	17	TRBJ2-7	TRBV14	-	TGTGCCAGCAGCCAAGAAGGACCGACAGTTTTCCCCTACGAGCAGTACTTC	CASSQEGPTVFPYEQYF
once	15	TRBJ2-7	TRBV5-6	TRBD1	TGTGCCAGCAGGTCGGTGGGGACAGGCTTTTACGAGCAGTACTTC	CASRSVGTGFYEQYF
-	12	TRBJ2-7	TRBV11-2	-	TGTGCCAGCAGCTTCGGGGGAGGCGAGCAGTACTTC	CASSFGGGEQYF
once	14	TRBJ2-1	TRBV6-5	TRBD1	TGTGCCAGCAGCCCAGGGGGCGCCTTAAATGAGCAGTTCTTC	CASSPGGALNEQFF
-	12	TRBJ2-7	TRBV5-1	-	TGCGCCAGCACGTTGGACGGCTACGAGCAGTACTTC	CASTLDGYEQYF
-	15	TRBJ2-7	TRBV5-4	TRBD2	TGTGCCAGCAGCCCCGTGGCTAGCGGGGGATACGAGCAGTACTTC	CASSPVASGGYEQYF
-	13	TRBJ1-2	TRBV27	-	TGTGCCAGCAGTTTTGGTCAGCACTATGGCTACACCTTC	CASSFGQHYGYTF
once	14	TRBJ1-2	TRBV27	-	TGTGCCAGCAGTTGGGGACCGAAGAACTATGGCTACACCTTC	CASSWGPKNYGYTF
-	16	TRBJ2-5	TRBV11-2	-	TGTGCCAGCAGCTTAGTTTTCGGCAGGGGAGAAGAGACCCAGTACTTC	CASSLVFGRGEETQYF
-	17	TRBJ2-1	TRBV10-3	TRBD2	TGTGCCATCAGTGAGTCCAGACTAGCGGGGGAATACAATGAGCAGTTCTTC	CAISESRLAGEYNEQFF
few	12	TRBJ1-1	TRBV7-9	-	TGTGCCAGCAGCTTAGACGGAACTGAAGCTTTCTTT	CASSLDGTEAFF
-	15	TRBJ2-5	TRBV7-9	-	TGTGCCAGCAGCTTAGTAGGTGGGGACCAAGAGACCCAGTACTTC	CASSLVGGDQETQYF
-	14	TRBJ1-4	TRBV15	TRBD1	TGTGCCACCAGCGGGGACAGGCGGCGGGAAAAACTGTTTTTT	CATSGDRRREKLFF
-	12	TRBJ2-7	TRBV6-5	-	TGTGCCAGCGGGGACTCCAACTACGAGCAGTACTTC	CASGDSNYEQYF
-	15	TRBJ2-3	TRBV5-4	-	TGTGCCAGCAGCTTGTTTTGGGGGCACGCAGATACGCAGTATTTT	CASSLFWGHADTQYF